This TCR beta chain was recorded in a study of T cells after yellow fever vaccination. From the 5' RACE reads, TCRdb called clonotypes with MiXCR, one entry per CDR3 protein. The table includes around 500,000 distinct CDR3 sequences, 20% to 25% detected once. CDR3 length equals 13 residues. Germline CDR1 SGDLS, CDR2 YYNGEE. Trimming left V 0 bases short and J 9 bases short, with 10 bases between. This sequence joins TRBV9 and TRBJ2-1; D may be TRBD2 (5 bases). Sequenced material: PBMCs, taken roughly 20 days after the first yellow fever vaccination. The TCR sequence derives from a man in his late teens or twenties who received the YFV17D yellow fever vaccine. CDR3 region: CASSVAGRVEQFF. The CDR3 region has the DNA TGTGCCAGCAGCGTAGCTGGGCGGGTTGAGCAGTTCTTC.